The 21 T cell receptor beta chains below all came from one sample that was sequenced in a study of cytomegalovirus exposure and HLA in healthy donors (dated by TCRdb to 2017 to 2019). Libraries came from the immunoSEQ multiplex PCR assay. The multiplex PCR relied on a mix of 60 forward primers for TCR Vbeta segments and 13 reverse primers for TCR Jbeta segments. The table comes from immuneACCESS by way of TCRdb, which keeps in-frame sequences with V and J called. Part of the clones is missing from these tables; in studies checked, under half for an unresolved V gene and the rest for unknown reasons. The sample has approximately 100,000 clones on record, around 76% of them singletons. The ten top clones hold roughly 7.7% of the sample. Sample: PBMCs. Receptor source: a human donor in good health.

The sample holds a few counts of this clone. V is TRBV5-6 and J is TRBJ1-1; D perhaps matches TRBD1 (5 bases). The CDR3 contains 17 residues. Germline V gene lookup returns CDR1 SGHDT and CDR2 YYEEEE. V was cut by 1 base and J by 5 bases, with 21 bases left in between. CDR3: CASSLKSAARGTTEAFF. The CDR3 region has the DNA TGTGCCAGCAGCTTGAAGTCCGCGGCAAGGGGAACGACTGAAGCTTTCTTT.

This chain connects TRBV7-6 to TRBJ2-1; TRBD2 agrees at 10 bases. Germline CDR1 SGHVS, CDR2 FNYEAQ. The ends lost 1 base at V and 8 bases at J; junction bases unmatched: 11. CDR3 length: 17 residues. The DNA for the CDR3 is TGTGCCAGCAGCTTAGAATCTAGCGGGAGTATTATAGATGAGCAGTTCTTC. Its translation is CASSLESSGSIIDEQFF.

The chain is built from TRBV5-1 and TRBJ1-1; a possible D gene is TRBD1 (5 bases). Trimming cost V 0 bases and J 1 base, with 13 bases left between them. The CDR3 consists of 16 residues. Germline lookup yields CDR1 SGHRS and CDR2 YFSETQ. The CDR3 coding sequence is TGCGCCAGCAGCTTGGCTGGGGCCGCCGGGAACACTGAAGCTTTCTTT. It yields the protein CASSLAGAAGNTEAFF.

V and J are TRBV19 and TRBJ2-3; D is ambiguous. The CDR3 length is 13 residues. Trimming took off 5 bases at V and 5 bases at J, with 11 bases between the two ends. From germline, CDR1 is LNHDA and CDR2 SQIVND (reference sequence). CDR3 DNA: TGTGCCAGTAGTCCCTCGCCGAGAGATACGCAGTATTTT. Translated, it gives CASSPSPRDTQYF.

The gene calls are TRBV7-2 and TRBJ1-1; unclear D gene. Trimming removed 3 bases from V and 1 base from J, with 6 bases in between. Germline values: CDR1 SGHTA, CDR2 FQGNSA. This CDR3 region has 13 residues. The DNA for the CDR3 is TGTGCCAGCAGCTTTAACACGAACACTGAAGCTTTCTTT. As protein: CASSFNTNTEAFF.

This clone was observed a few times. The V gene is TRBV10-3, the J gene TRBJ2-1; maybe TRBD1 (6 bases). The CDR3 contains 15 residues. The germline V gene has CDR1 ENHRY and CDR2 SYGVKD. V was clipped by 0 bases and J by 8 bases, with 14 bases between them. CDR3 coding DNA: TGTGCCATCAGTGAGTCTTTCGCCCCAGGGGATGAGCAGTTCTTC. Translation gives CAISESFAPGDEQFF.

J is TRBJ2-3 and V is TRBV5-6; 7 bases line up with TRBD2. Unmatched junction bases numbered 14, after V lost 6 bases and J lost 4 bases. From germline, CDR1 is SGHDT and CDR2 YYEEEE. CDR3 length equals 16 residues. The CDR3 protein is CASTPHRAGVPDTQYF. The CDR3, as DNA: TGTGCCAGCACCCCCCATCGCGCGGGAGTCCCAGATACGCAGTATTTT.

This clone was counted only a few times. The V call is TRBV2, the J call TRBJ2-7; D possibly corresponds to TRBD1 (5 bases). The V gene's germline CDR1 is SNHLY and CDR2 FYNNEI. V lost 8 bases to trimming and J lost 3 bases, with 20 bases between them. The length of the CDR3 is 15 residues. DNA for the CDR3: TGTGCCAGCTCTACCTCAGGGAATTTTGGCTACGAGCAGTACTTC. Its protein is CASSTSGNFGYEQYF.

The V call is TRBV29-1, the J call TRBJ1-1; D uncertain. V was clipped by 7 bases and J by 5 bases, with 14 bases between them. The CDR3 length is 12 residues. Germline V CDR1 and CDR2: SQVTM, ANQGSEA. The CDR3 coding sequence is TGCAGCGACTCGGGGAGCCGAACTGAAGCTTTCTTT. Translated: CSDSGSRTEAFF.

This sequence joins TRBV19 and TRBJ2-1, with 8 positions matching TRBD2. This CDR3 is built from 17 residues. V lost 1 base and J lost 3; bases outside the gene matches: 8. CDR1 is LNHDA, CDR2 SQIVND, per germline (reference sequence). DNA for the CDR3: TGTGCCAGTAGTATAGGAGGAGCGGGAGCCGTCTACAATGAGCAGTTCTTC. Encoded protein: CASSIGGAGAVYNEQFF. The full variable domain, with the rest looked up from reference TRBV19 and TRBJ2-1, is DGGITQSPKYLFRKEGQNVTLSCEQNLNHDAMYWYRQDPGQGLRLIYYSQIVNDFQKGDIAEGYSVSREKKESFPLTVTSAQKNPTAFYLCASSIGGAGAVYNEQFFGPGTRLTVL.

There are a few counts of this clone. The rearrangement links TRBV11-2 to TRBJ1-1; D not resolved. Germline assignment: CDR1 SGHAT and CDR2 FQNNGV. The CDR3 is 12 residues long. The V gene lost 2 bases and the J gene lost 7 bases, with 8 bases spanning the gap. This CDR3 reads CASSLLRGEAFF. The CDR3 DNA follows: TGTGCCAGCAGCTTACTGCGAGGTGAAGCTTTCTTT.

This chain uses TRBV29-1 with TRBJ2-3, with TRBD2 matching over 9 bases. The V segment lost 7 bases and the J segment 4 bases; nucleotides outside the gene matches: 6. Looked up from germline, CDR1 is SQVTM and CDR2 is ANQGSEA. This CDR3 contains 13 residues. The CDR3 DNA is TGCAGCGCCGTGGCGGGGGGGCCAGATACGCAGTATTTT. Amino acid sequence: CSAVAGGPDTQYF.

V and J are TRBV5-5 and TRBJ1-3; 7 positions match TRBD1. The ends lost 4 bases at V and 4 bases at J; junction bases unmatched: 11. CDR1 and CDR2 (germline): SGHKS, YYEKEE (reference sequence). The CDR3 is 16 residues long. This chain's CDR3 is CASSQDAEDRGNTIYF. DNA for the CDR3: TGTGCCAGCAGCCAGGACGCCGAGGACAGGGGAAACACCATATATTTT.

The chain links TRBV10-3 to TRBJ2-7; tentatively, D is TRBD2 (6 bases). Trimming took off 11 bases at V and 3 bases at J, with 14 bases between the two ends. The CDR3 spans 12 residues. Per the germline V gene, CDR1 is ENHRY and CDR2 is SYGVKD. The CDR3 loop is CAASGENYEQYF. The CDR3 bases are TGTGCCGCCTCGGGGGAGAACTACGAGCAGTACTTC.

The V call is TRBV5-1, the J call TRBJ2-1; the D gene is possibly TRBD2 (6 bases). Germline CDR1 reads SGHRS; CDR2 reads YFSETQ. V lost 4 bases, J lost 10 bases, and 18 bases lay in between. The CDR3 runs to 14 residues. The CDR3 here is CASSQFGGAPEQFF. In DNA, the CDR3 is TGCGCCAGCAGCCAATTTGGAGGGGCGCCGGAGCAGTTCTTC.

The rearrangement joins TRBV2 to TRBJ1-1; weak D call: TRBD1 (6 bases). CDR1 is SNHLY, CDR2 FYNNEI, per germline. The ends were cut back, 6 bases at V and 5 bases at J, with 13 bases in the middle. The CDR3 contains 13 residues. The CDR3 sequence: CASRISGETEAFF. The DNA of the CDR3 is TGTGCCAGCAGGATATCAGGGGAAACTGAAGCTTTCTTT.

This clone was found a few times. The genes are TRBV2 and TRBJ2-7, with 10 bases fitting TRBD2. The germline V gene has CDR1 SNHLY and CDR2 FYNNEI. Trimming at V came to 4 bases and at J to 6 bases, leaving 9 bases not matched to a gene. CDR3 size: 15 residues. The CDR3 DNA reads as TGTGCCAGCAGTGGGCTAGCGGGGGATCAAGGCGAGCAGTACTTC. Its protein product is CASSGLAGDQGEQYF.

The chain uses TRBV7-8 and TRBJ2-6; D ambiguous. Germline CDR1 is SGHVS and CDR2 is FQNEAQ. V was trimmed by 1 base and J by 0 bases, leaving 13 bases between them. This CDR3 is built from 18 residues. Written as DNA, the CDR3 is TGTGCCAGCAGCTTAGTTGCGGTTTTTAGCTCTGGGGCCAACGTCCTGACTTTC. Its translation is CASSLVAVFSSGANVLTF.

A single count supports this clone. The chain employs TRBV10-1 and TRBJ2-1; 8 positions match TRBD2. Germline loops: CDR1 WNHNN, CDR2 SYGVQD (reference sequence). The V segment lost 4 bases and the J segment 8 bases; nucleotides outside the gene matches: 7. The CDR3 has 14 residues. The CDR3 sequence is CASSGLALRDEQFF. As DNA, the CDR3 is TGCGCCAGCAGTGGACTAGCGTTACGGGATGAGCAGTTCTTC.

The chain is built from TRBV6-1 and TRBJ1-6, with D possibly matching TRBD1 (5 bases). V lost 1 base and J lost 7, with 5 bases in between. The germline V gene encodes CDR1 MNHNS and CDR2 SASEGT. This CDR3 comprises 13 residues. The CDR3 region has the DNA TGTGCCAGCAGTGAAGAGGGGAATTCACCCCTCCACTTT. Translation gives CASSEEGNSPLHF.

This sequence joins TRBV5-1 and TRBJ2-2; D gene unclear. Germline V gene sequence: CDR1 SGHRS, CDR2 YFSETQ. The ends were cut back, 1 base at V and 4 bases at J, with 8 bases in the middle. This CDR3 spans 14 amino acids. CDR3 in amino acids: CASSLMSRTGELFF. Written as DNA, the CDR3 is TGCGCCAGCAGCTTGATGAGCCGCACCGGGGAGCTGTTTTTT.